This entry concerns a single T cell receptor beta chain. The sample holds many counts of this clonotype. No cognate antigen has been identified for it. Nothing much larger sits one base from this clone, and base qualities are not available. The data were obtained in a study of T-cell reconstitution after alpha-beta-depleted transplantation in children listed by TCRdb under 2016. In the study overall: Using TCR repertoire profiling, the study quantitatively followed how T-cell immune reconstitution unfolded in children after TCRalphabeta/CD19-depleted allogeneic hematopoietic cell transplantation.

The library was made by PCR. TCRdb names Illumina HiSeq 2500 as the instrument used. TCR library preparation used molecular barcoding, with unique molecular identifiers applied to normalize quantification of the TCRbeta repertoire. Through fastp at Q25 and MiXCR, TCRdb rebuilt clones from the public reads, retaining in-frame beta chains. Records with the same CDR3 protein are collapsed into one entry carrying the most frequent genes and DNA. Recorded for this sample are a few hundred thousand distinct CDR3 sequences; around 9.7% of them occurred a single time. Roughly 5.1% of the sample comes from the top ten. Looking up the germline V gene yields CDR1 SGDLS and CDR2 YYNGEE. The CDR3 sequence holds 16 residues, the cysteine and phenylalanine included. Only the CDR3 part of the read is kept: 48 bases, read in frame from the first base. The junction carries 14 bases between V and J, which are trimmed by 0 bases and 7 bases respectively.

Sequencing used PBMCs from the stem cell graft donor, obtained from the stem cell graft. The receptor chain draws on TRBV9 and TRBJ1-6, with no reliable assignment of the D segment. This TCR derives from a human donor who donated a stem cell graft to a child with SCID. The sequence in DNA is TGTGCCAGCAGCGTAGGCCCTGTTTTGTTCAATTCACCCCTCCACTTT. Protein translation: CASSVGPVLFNSPLHF.